This TCR beta chain was profiled in a study of CD8 T cells in ankylosing spondylitis. Study-level points and caveats: Some of the motif variants had earlier been found in reactive arthritis patients' fluid and blood.

V lost 1 base and J 9 bases, leaving 4 bases between the germline ends. This CDR3 spans 11 amino acids. From the 5' RACE reads, TCRdb called clonotypes with MiXCR, one entry per CDR3 protein. In the table there are more than 150,000 distinct CDR3 sequences, under 15% of which are singletons. The sample holds many counts of this clonotype. Its antigen is as yet unknown. The sequenced sample consisted of blood, either unsorted or a sorted T cell fraction (not recorded which). This clonotype was obtained from a female donor with ankylosing spondylitis or in good health (not recorded which). This chain connects TRBV12-3 or TRBV12-4 to TRBJ2-1; no clear D. For the CDR3, the DNA is TGTGCCAGCAGTTTAGTGACTGAGCAGTTCTTC. This codes for CASSLVTEQFF.